What follows are 4 T cell receptor beta chains derived from one specimen sequenced in a study of shared clonotypes between healthy human individuals. Profiling relied on immunoSEQ multiplex PCR, and the TCRdb table lists in-frame clones only, not all of them. The sample includes about 2.4 million clones, over 85% seen only once; the top ten take roughly 0.39%. The sample comprised naive CD4+ T cells from PBMCs. The subset was: CD45RA+ positively selected. These TCRs come from a man between 18 and 35 years old in good health. Some clones in this sample may be carry-over from other donors' samples.

In its sample, this clone was seen once. V is TRBV27 and J is TRBJ2-7; 11 nucleotides line up with TRBD1. The CDR3 runs 16 residues. Trimming removed 5 bases from V and 4 bases from J; junction bases left unmatched: 10. Germline lookup yields CDR1 MNHEY and CDR2 SMNVEV (reference sequence). This CDR3 reads CASSLYRTGGVYEQYF. The CDR3 nucleotides are TGTGCCAGCAGTCTTTATAGGACAGGGGGCGTTTACGAGCAGTACTTC.

This rearrangement joins TRBV28 to TRBJ2-7, with 7 bases aligning to TRBD1. The CDR3 has 13 amino acids. With V trimmed by 6 bases and J by 3 bases, 5 bases remained unmatched. The V gene's germline CDR1 is MDHEN and CDR2 SYDVKM. CDR3 sequence reads: CASRSAGGYEQYF. CDR3 nucleotide sequence: TGTGCCAGCAGAAGCGCAGGGGGCTACGAGCAGTACTTC.

V and J are TRBV19 and TRBJ2-4; 8 positions match TRBD1. The germline gives CDR1 LNHDA, CDR2 SQIVND (reference sequence). Unmatched junction bases numbered 15, after V lost 3 bases and J lost 5 bases. The CDR3 loop spans 18 amino acids. The CDR3: CASSIGTPQGAQENIQYF. In DNA, the CDR3 is TGTGCCAGTAGTATCGGGACTCCCCAGGGGGCGCAGGAAAACATTCAGTACTTC.

As for this clone: Other nucleotide sequences from this sample produce the same CDR3. The chain links TRBV18 to TRBJ2-7, with TRBD2 identical over 13 bases. This CDR3 has 13 residues. CDR1 is KGHSH and CDR2 is LQKENI in the germline V gene. V lost 3 bases and J lost 7; bases outside the gene matches: 0. CDR3: CASSPGLAGEQYF. CDR3 nucleotide sequence: TGTGCCAGCTCACCGGGACTAGCGGGGGAGCAGTACTTC.